What follows are 22 T cell receptor beta chains derived from one specimen sequenced in a study of CD8+CD57+ T cells in acquired aplastic anemia. Patients sequenced had flow cytometry evidence of CD8+CD57+ cell expansion. TCR beta VDJ and CDR3 profiles were obtained from a genomic DNA template. TCRdb called the reads again in MiXCR, with one record for every CDR3 protein. Altogether about 180,000 distinct CDR3 sequences are present, roughly 63% being singletons, with the ten largest covering roughly 43%. Material for sequencing was sorted CD4+, CD8+, or CD8+CD57+ T cells (not recorded which) from PBMCs. The receptors were gathered from a human donor with aplastic anemia.

In the case of this clonotype: A much larger clone sits a single nucleotide away, making a read error possible. The V gene is TRBV2, the J gene TRBJ2-7, with 9 bases lining up with TRBD1. After removal of 5 bases from V and 9 bases from J, the junction contained 11 bases not matched to a gene. The CDR3 sequence is 14 residues long. Germline V CDR1 and CDR2: SNHLY, FYNNEI. The CDR3 DNA reads as TGTGCCAGCAGTTCGACCGGGACAGGGAATGGGCAGTACTTC. Translated: CASSSTGTGNGQYF. The complete variable domain, with remaining parts taken from reference TRBV2 and TRBJ2-7, reads EPEVTQTPSHQVTQMGQEVILRCVPISNHLYFYWYRQILGQKVEFLVSFYNNEISEKSEIFDDQFSVERPDGSNFTLKIRSTKLEDSAMYFCASSSTGTGNGQYFGPGTRLTVT.

This clonotype came up many times. This chain connects TRBV2 to TRBJ1-2; D is undetermined. V shed 6 bases and J shed 0 bases, with 23 bases lying between them. CDR1 SNHLY and CDR2 FYNNEI come from the germline V gene. The CDR3 is 18 residues long. In DNA form, the CDR3 reads TGTGCCAGCAGCTCAACGCGGGAATCCTCTGCCTCTAACTATGGCTACACCTTC. Amino acids: CASSSTRESSASNYGYTF. Based on the CDR3 plus reference TRBV2 and TRBJ1-2, the full variable domain is EPEVTQTPSHQVTQMGQEVILRCVPISNHLYFYWYRQILGQKVEFLVSFYNNEISEKSEIFDDQFSVERPDGSNFTLKIRSTKLEDSAMYFCASSSTRESSASNYGYTFGSGTRLTVV.

In regard to this clonotype: At one of its ends the junction is not consistent with the germline gene, which may arise from a read error. The chain uses TRBV15 and TRBJ1-2, with D possibly matching TRBD1 (6 bases). Germline V gene data show CDR1 as LNHNV and CDR2 as YYDKDF (reference sequence). The CDR3 spans 15 residues. The CDR3 sequence is CATSRKSWTDMVLLF. Here the CDR3 DNA reads TGTGCCACCAGCAGAAAAAGTTGGACAGACATGGTATTACTGTTC.

The chain employs TRBV10-3 and TRBJ2-1; 11 positions agree with TRBD1. V lost 8 bases to trimming and J lost 6 bases; unmatched junction nucleotides: 3. Germline V gene data show CDR1 as ENHRY and CDR2 as SYGVKD. CDR3 size: 13 residues. The CDR3 here is CAIPGTGGNEQFF. CDR3 coding DNA: TGTGCCATCCCCGGGACAGGGGGCAATGAGCAGTTCTTC.

CDR3 residues: CASSYPQGSYNEQFF. In DNA form, the CDR3 reads TGTGCCAGCAGTTACCCACAGGGCTCCTACAATGAGCAGTTCTTC. The rearrangement uses TRBV6-5 and TRBJ2-1, with D possibly TRBD1 on 6 matching bases. Trimming removed 2 bases from V and 0 bases from J, with 8 bases in between. The germline CDR1 and CDR2 sequences are MNHEY and SVGAGI. The CDR3 extends over 15 amino acids.

V and J are TRBV6-6 and TRBJ2-2; the D is unclear. Per the germline V gene, CDR1 is MNHNY and CDR2 is SVGAGI (reference sequence). The CDR3 is 13 amino acids. The V end was cut by 3 bases, the J end by 7 bases, with 9 bases between. The DNA of the CDR3 is TGTGCCAGCAGTTATAGCTTCGGCGGGGAGCTGTTTTTT. This encodes CASSYSFGGELFF.

The genes are TRBV12-3 or TRBV12-4 and TRBJ2-3; D remains unclear. V shed 0 bases and J shed 0 bases, with 7 bases lying between them. This CDR3 spans 15 amino acids. This CDR3 reads CASSLAVTSTDTQYF. The CDR3 DNA reads TGTGCCAGCAGTTTAGCGGTAACTAGCACAGATACGCAGTATTTT.

The chain links TRBV6-5 to TRBJ1-6; D remains unclear. The germline V gene has CDR1 MNHEY and CDR2 SVGAGI. This CDR3 has 16 amino acids. V gave up 0 bases and J gave up 9 bases, with 15 bases separating them. The CDR3 DNA reads TGTGCCAGCAGTTACTCCGGACCCGTTACCGGTTCACCCCTCCACTTT. Translating it yields CASSYSGPVTGSPLHF.

The chain recombines TRBV10-3 with TRBJ2-1, with D tentatively TRBD1 (5 bases). Looked up from germline, CDR1 is ENHRY and CDR2 is SYGVKD. The germline V and J ends were trimmed by 4 bases and 5 bases, with 12 bases remaining between them. The CDR3 has 14 residues. This CDR3 is CAISGLSGNNEQFF. CDR3 sequence (DNA): TGTGCCATCAGTGGACTCTCAGGGAACAATGAGCAGTTCTTC.

The J gene is TRBJ1-4, the V gene TRBV29-1; TRBD1 is a possible D gene (6 bases). The germline V gene has CDR1 SQVTM and CDR2 ANQGSEA. V lost 6 bases and J 8 bases, leaving 16 bases between the germline ends. The CDR3 loop spans 13 amino acids. CDR3 sequence (DNA): TGCAGCGTATCCGGACAGATGTGGGAAAAACTGTTTTTT. Protein product: CSVSGQMWEKLFF.

This clonotype was picked up one time. This clone may be a read error of a much larger clone one base away. This rearrangement joins TRBV2 to TRBJ2-7; TRBD2 is a possible D gene (6 bases). This CDR3 spans 14 amino acids. The germline gives CDR1 SNHLY, CDR2 FYNNEI. This chain's CDR3 is CASSEAMGGYEQHF. CDR3 DNA sequence: TGTGCCAGCAGTGAAGCCATGGGGGGATACGAGCAGCACTTC.

This chain uses TRBV20-1 with TRBJ2-5; D might be TRBD1 or TRBD2, each matching 5 bases. There are 13 residues in the CDR3. V dropped 1 base and J dropped 1 base, with 7 bases sitting between them. CDR1 is DFQATT and CDR2 is SNEGSKA in the germline V gene (reference sequence). DNA of the CDR3: TGCAGTGCTAGAGCAGGGACCCAAGAGACCCAGTACTTC. Protein sequence: CSARAGTQETQYF.

Worth noting for this clonotype: A junction end diverges from the germline sequence, so it may reflect a read error. The chain combines TRBV7-7 with TRBJ2-7; TRBD1 or TRBD2 may be the D gene (5 bases each). From germline, CDR1 is SSHAT and CDR2 FNYEAQ (reference sequence). This CDR3 is 15 amino acids long. CDR3 nucleotides: TGTGCTAGCAGCCCTCTCCGGGACCTGTCCTACGAGCAGTACTTC. Translated, it gives CASSPLRDLSYEQYF.

This chain uses TRBV5-1 with TRBJ1-2, with no clear D. This CDR3 has 13 residues. Germline V gives CDR1 SGHRS, CDR2 YFSETQ. V was trimmed by 6 bases and J by 4 bases, leaving 13 bases between them. The CDR3 DNA sequence: TGCGCCAGCACCTACCCGGGAGGCTATGGCTACACCTTC. Encoded protein: CASTYPGGYGYTF.

The chain couples TRBV10-3 to TRBJ1-2; tentative D call: TRBD1 (6 bases). The length of the CDR3 is 13 residues. The germline V gene encodes CDR1 ENHRY and CDR2 SYGVKD. Trimming stripped 4 bases from V and 5 bases from J, with 11 bases between. CDR3 protein: CAISGGGPYGYTF. DNA for the CDR3: TGTGCCATCAGTGGAGGGGGGCCTTATGGCTACACCTTC.

The chain couples TRBV7-9 to TRBJ2-7; D gene unclear. The CDR3 extends over 13 amino acids. Germline loops: CDR1 SEHNR, CDR2 FQNEAQ (reference sequence). V dropped 0 bases and J dropped 5 bases, with 8 bases sitting between them. CDR3 nucleotides: TGTGCCAGCAGCTTAGCCTCGAGCGACGAGCAGTACTTC. Encoded protein: CASSLASSDEQYF.

The gene calls are TRBV2 and TRBJ1-1; no firm D call. Germline lookup yields CDR1 SNHLY and CDR2 FYNNEI. Trimming shortened V by 2 bases and J by 2 bases, and 9 bases separated the two germline ends. The CDR3 loop spans 14 amino acids. This chain's CDR3 is CASSENPLNTEAFF. Here the CDR3 DNA reads TGTGCCAGCAGTGAAAATCCCCTTAACACTGAAGCTTTCTTT.

The chain has TRBV7-9 and TRBJ2-7; 8 bases align to TRBD1. There are 15 residues in the CDR3. Germline assignment: CDR1 SEHNR and CDR2 FQNEAQ (reference sequence). V lost 1 base to trimming and J lost 5 bases; unmatched junction nucleotides: 7. The CDR3: CASSLGDRIAHEQYF. The CDR3 nucleotides are TGTGCCAGCAGCTTAGGGGACAGGATCGCCCACGAGCAGTACTTC.

This clonotype was seen a few times. The chain is built from TRBV28 and TRBJ2-7; D remains ambiguous. From germline, CDR1 is MDHEN and CDR2 SYDVKM. The CDR3 extends over 13 amino acids. The germline V and J ends were trimmed by 6 bases and 4 bases, with 13 bases remaining between them. CDR3 in amino acids: CASRDRTLYEQYF. In nucleotides, the CDR3 is TGTGCCAGCAGAGACCGGACCTTATACGAGCAGTACTTC.

The chain employs TRBV2 and TRBJ2-1; TRBD2 aligns across 7 bases. The CDR3 runs 16 residues. V lost 5 bases, J lost 6 bases, and 13 bases stayed unmatched. Germline lookup yields CDR1 SNHLY and CDR2 FYNNEI. CDR3 in amino acids: CASSPWGAGPSNEQFF. The CDR3 coding sequence is TGTGCCAGCAGTCCCTGGGGAGCGGGGCCTTCCAATGAGCAGTTCTTC.

The chain uses TRBV4-2 and TRBJ2-3; a possible D gene is TRBD2 (6 bases). This CDR3 has 17 amino acids. The V and J ends lost 2 bases and 5 bases respectively, with 20 bases between them. Germline lookup yields CDR1 LGHNA and CDR2 YNFKEQ. CDR3 nucleotides: TGTGCCAGCAGCCAACAGGAGGGTATCCTAGCGATAGATACGCAGTATTTT. Its protein is CASSQQEGILAIDTQYF.

This clonotype came up a few times. The chain recombines TRBV7-6 with TRBJ2-3; TRBD2 matches 10 bases. CDR1 and CDR2 from the germline V gene are SGHVS and FNYEAQ. CDR3 length: 18 residues. Germline trimming cut 0 bases from V and 3 bases from J; bases unmatched to any gene: 9. CDR3 sequence: CASSLARSSGSGTDTQYF. As DNA, the CDR3 is TGTGCCAGCAGCTTAGCGCGGTCTAGCGGGAGTGGAACAGATACGCAGTATTTT.